This TCR beta chain was identified in a study of molecular identifiers for immune sequencing clone quantification. V shed 4 bases and J shed 2 bases, with 9 bases lying between them. The CDR3 is 13 amino acids. CDR1 is MDHEN, CDR2 SYDVKM, per germline. TCRdb re-called the PCR reads through MiXCR, storing one row per CDR3 protein. The table has a few hundred thousand distinct CDR3 sequences, about a quarter seen once; the top ten hold roughly 0.79%. Researchers sorted naive CD8 T cells as cells that were CD8+CD4-CCR7+CD45RA+. This receptor was identified in a human donor in good health. Some libraries in this study had Jurkat cell RNA spiked in. Sequencing used naive CD8+ T cells from blood, with Jurkat cell RNA spiked in. Subset in this sample: FACS-sorted CD8+CD4-CCR7+CD45RA+ naive T cells. The V gene is TRBV28, the J gene TRBJ2-7; D perhaps matches TRBD1 (5 bases). The DNA of the CDR3 is TGTGCCAGCAGTTCCCCGGACACCTACGAGCAGTACTTC. It yields the protein CASSSPDTYEQYF.